Sequencing of this TCR beta chain was carried out in a study of low-dose radiotherapy and immunotherapy resistance in tumors. This clonotype has only one observation. Time point indicated: after trial treatment. The treatment is: LDRT plus nivolumab, ipilimumab, low-dose cyclophosphamide and aspirin (RACIN trial). Donors were given nivolumab, ipilimumab, aspirin, low-dose cyclophosphamide and low-dose radiotherapy. This CDR3 has 14 residues. CDR1 MDHEN and CDR2 SYDVKM come from the germline V gene. The V end was cut by 7 bases, the J end by 8 bases, with 18 bases between. Priming of first-strand cDNA relied on TRAV- and TRBV-specific primers (covering alpha and beta chains). TCR amplification used roughly 18 PCR cycles, a constant-region primer and a V-primer adapter. TCRdb processed the reads anew with MiXCR; each CDR3 protein has one entry. Among 75,000 to 95,000 distinct CDR3 sequences listed, 20% to 25% were seen once.

Sequenced material: PBMCs, taken after low-dose radiotherapy plus immunotherapy. The origin of this receptor is a female donor with ovarian cancer. The J gene is TRBJ2-1, the V gene TRBV28; no reliable D call. The CDR3 coding sequence is TGTGCCAGCACCCTTCGGCCGACGGTCGATGAGCAGTTCTTC. Its protein product is CASTLRPTVDEQFF.